Listed below are T cell receptor beta chains from one sample, sequenced in a study of Ad26.COV2.S vaccination and SARS-CoV-2 variants. Profiling relied on immunoSEQ multiplex PCR, and the TCRdb table lists in-frame clones only, not all of them. This table has 350,000 to 600,000 clones, about nine tenths appearing once. Sequences were derived from peripheral blood, sampled in a trial of Ad26.COV2.S vaccine versus placebo. These receptor sequences come from a person between 18 and 65 years old who received the Ad26.COV2.S COVID-19 vaccine or a placebo. The CDR3 runs from the conserved cysteine through the conserved F or W. The order of the fields is V gene, CDR3 protein.

v_gene: TRBV6-1; CDR3aa: CASSEYQGPNEKLFF
v_gene: TRBV29-1; CDR3aa: CSAEGRASQPQHF
v_gene: TRBV6-5; CDR3aa: CASSPQGEVTEAFF
v_gene: TRBV12-3/TRBV12-4; CDR3aa: CASSLQSYNEQFF
v_gene: TRBV4-2; CDR3aa: CASSQEGGTAFF
v_gene: TRBV19; CDR3aa: CASSIRDRLYEQYF
v_gene: TRBV28; CDR3aa: CASLRTANNEQFF
v_gene: TRBV7-3; CDR3aa: CASSLNGGAGTQYF
v_gene: TRBV7-9; CDR3aa: CASSTQGGGTEAFF
v_gene: TRBV18; CDR3aa: CASSPAANNEQFF
v_gene: TRBV7-8; CDR3aa: CASSLGGVQETQYF
v_gene: TRBV12-3/TRBV12-4; CDR3aa: CASISAGNTIYF
v_gene: TRBV6-5; CDR3aa: CASSYTGGGYEQYF
v_gene: TRBV5-1; CDR3aa: CASSPFGANVLTF
v_gene: TRBV28; CDR3aa: CASRLAGVAPSLYEQYF
v_gene: TRBV7-9; CDR3aa: CASSGGPRDRGEKLFF
v_gene: TRBV3-1/TRBV3-2; CDR3aa: CASSFRLAGRETQYF
v_gene: TRBV7-9; CDR3aa: CASSLGVGVNQPQHF
v_gene: TRBV5-4; CDR3aa: CASSPQGQGTSYEQYF
v_gene: TRBV12-3/TRBV12-4; CDR3aa: CASGGTNTDTQYF
v_gene: TRBV6-6; CDR3aa: CASSPGIPGLAGAIKETQYF
v_gene: TRBV28; CDR3aa: CASSRLAGVSADTQYF
v_gene: TRBV5-8; CDR3aa: CASSYGKGSTGETQYF
v_gene: TRBV19; CDR3aa: CASSRTGGRETQYF
v_gene: TRBV6-2/TRBV6-3; CDR3aa: CASSYLAGGRWNNEQFF
v_gene: TRBV28; CDR3aa: CASSLMGAGNYGYTF
v_gene: TRBV18; CDR3aa: CASSGRLGTTSTDTQYF
v_gene: TRBV29-1; CDR3aa: CSVELGYDYGYTF
v_gene: TRBV30; CDR3aa: CAWSVLGPGYGYTF
v_gene: TRBV19; CDR3aa: CASSINRDSVLLGYTF
v_gene: TRBV14; CDR3aa: CASSRFLGAEAFF
v_gene: TRBV6-5; CDR3aa: CASKSGGLHNEQFF
v_gene: TRBV19; CDR3aa: CASRGQALPQHF
v_gene: TRBV10-3; CDR3aa: CAISESTSNTEAFF
v_gene: TRBV7-2; CDR3aa: CASTPWGARGYTF
v_gene: TRBV20-1; CDR3aa: CSASWKSGGTGELFF
v_gene: TRBV27; CDR3aa: CASSPGGSATNEKLFF
v_gene: TRBV2; CDR3aa: CASDSSGRATFYEQYF
v_gene: TRBV6-5; CDR3aa: CASSQDRETQYF
v_gene: TRBV4-3; CDR3aa: CASSQDSGYGANVLTF
v_gene: TRBV6-5; CDR3aa: CASSRGQPDNEQFF
v_gene: TRBV28; CDR3aa: CASTKWTASIQETQYF
v_gene: TRBV19; CDR3aa: CASSTRRAGNEQFF
v_gene: TRBV28; CDR3aa: CASGHPGLAEVGYPYNEQFF
v_gene: TRBV5-1; CDR3aa: CASSFGRGSGNTIYF
v_gene: TRBV12-3/TRBV12-4; CDR3aa: CASRQKFDQPQHF
v_gene: TRBV27; CDR3aa: CASRSEYEQYF
v_gene: TRBV28; CDR3aa: CASMEQVQETQYF
v_gene: TRBV18; CDR3aa: CASSPPSGAISDTQYF
v_gene: TRBV29-1; CDR3aa: CSVVLAGATGELFF
v_gene: TRBV6-6; CDR3aa: CASSYPDVPQHF
v_gene: TRBV4-2; CDR3aa: CASSQVSGGQETQYF
v_gene: TRBV2; CDR3aa: CASIPAGAADTQYF
v_gene: TRBV11-2; CDR3aa: CASSSLAGSAHEQYF
v_gene: TRBV6-5; CDR3aa: CASSREGVSYEQYF